Shown below are 29 T cell receptor beta chains from a single sample sequenced in a study of cytomegalovirus exposure and HLA in healthy donors (dated by TCRdb to about 2017). The protocol used for the library was the immunoSEQ multiplex PCR assay. For the multiplex PCR, a mixture combining 60 forward primers for TCR Vbeta segments and 13 reverse primers for TCR Jbeta segments was used. TCRdb took over this immuneACCESS table, retaining in-frame rearrangements with V and J assigned. Such tables are incomplete; in checked studies, under half of the missing clones stem from an unresolved V gene, and the remainder is unexplained. The sample table records tens of thousands of clones; roughly 90% of these occur just once. Of the sample, less than 3.5% is held by the ten largest clones. Sequencing was done on a sample of PBMCs. The origin of the receptors is a woman between 18 and 30 years old in good health and CMV-seronegative.

This clone was seen once. The chain carries TRBV19 and TRBJ2-1; D possibly corresponds to TRBD2 (7 bases). The CDR3 is made up of 15 amino acids. Germline CDR1 is LNHDA and CDR2 is SQIVND (reference sequence). The germline V and J ends were trimmed by 4 bases and 5 bases, with 15 bases remaining between them. The CDR3 coding sequence is TGTGCCAGTAGTACCAGTCCCGGGGGGCACAATGAGCAGTTCTTC. Its translation: CASSTSPGGHNEQFF. Full variable domain (missing parts from reference TRBV19 and TRBJ2-1): DGGITQSPKYLFRKEGQNVTLSCEQNLNHDAMYWYRQDPGQGLRLIYYSQIVNDFQKGDIAEGYSVSREKKESFPLTVTSAQKNPTAFYLCASSTSPGGHNEQFFGPGTRLTVL.

The chain recombines TRBV6-5 with TRBJ2-5, with 14 bases identical to TRBD2. The CDR3 covers 15 residues. CDR1 is MNHEY and CDR2 is SVGAGI in the germline V gene. J was trimmed by 10 bases and V by 2 bases; bases with no gene match: 6. This CDR3 is CASSYTGLAGVGQYF. CDR3 nucleotide sequence: TGTGCCAGCAGTTACACGGGACTAGCGGGAGTGGGCCAGTACTTC.

The chain recombines TRBV7-2 with TRBJ2-7, with 15 bases aligning to TRBD2. This CDR3 is 15 amino acids long. Losses at the gene ends were 8 bases for V and 2 bases for J; bases not matched to a gene: 4. The germline CDR1 and CDR2 sequences are SGHTA and FQGNSA. The CDR3 protein is CASGTSGRSTYEQYF. The CDR3 nucleotides are TGTGCCAGCGGGACTAGCGGGAGGTCCACCTACGAGCAGTACTTC.

V gene TRBV28 combines with J gene TRBJ1-2; D is unclear. With 6 bases removed from V and 6 bases from J, the gap between germline ends came to 8 bases. The CDR3 runs to 11 residues. CDR1 is MDHEN, CDR2 SYDVKM, per germline. The CDR3 sequence: CASRSANGYTF. The DNA of the CDR3 is TGTGCCAGCAGGAGTGCGAATGGCTACACCTTC.

In its sample, this clone was seen once. V and J are TRBV10-3 and TRBJ2-7, with 13 bases aligning to TRBD2. Germline V gene data show CDR1 as ENHRY and CDR2 as SYGVKD. Germline trimming cut 6 bases from V and 3 bases from J; bases unmatched to any gene: 8. The CDR3 has 16 residues. In DNA form, the CDR3 reads TGTGCCATCAGCCGGTTGGGGACTAGCGGGGTCTACGAGCAGTACTTC. Its protein product is CAISRLGTSGVYEQYF.

J is TRBJ2-7 and V is TRBV9; 9 nucleotides match TRBD2. Losses at the gene ends were 3 bases for V and 2 bases for J; bases not matched to a gene: 3. The CDR3 spans 14 residues. Per germline, CDR1 SGDLS and CDR2 YYNGEE. The CDR3 DNA follows: TGTGCCAGCAGCGAGCGGGAGGTCCCCTACGAGCAGTACTTC. Amino acid sequence: CASSEREVPYEQYF.

The chain employs TRBV6-4 and TRBJ2-1; perhaps TRBD1 as D (5 bases). V was clipped by 0 bases and J by 8 bases, with 14 bases between them. CDR3 length equals 15 residues. CDR1 and CDR2 from the germline V gene are MRHNA and SNTAGT. The CDR3: CASSDSAAEGDEQFF. CDR3 sequence (DNA): TGTGCCAGCAGTGACTCGGCGGCAGAAGGGGATGAGCAGTTCTTC.

This clone was detected only a few times. This chain connects TRBV28 to TRBJ2-7; D call uncertain. Trimming stripped 1 base from V and 2 bases from J, with 12 bases between. The CDR3 consists of 15 residues. Looked up from germline, CDR1 is MDHEN and CDR2 is SYDVKM. CDR3 DNA sequence: TGTGCCAGCAGTTTATCCTTGCGGAGAGCCTACGAGCAGTACTTC. Its protein product is CASSLSLRRAYEQYF. The full variable domain, completed using reference TRBV28 and TRBJ2-7, is DVKVTQSSRYLVKRTGEKVFLECVQDMDHENMFWYRQDPGLGLRLIYFSYDVKMKEKGDIPEGYSVSREKKERFSLILESASTNQTSMYLCASSLSLRRAYEQYFGPGTRLTVT.

This rearrangement joins TRBV27 to TRBJ2-7; 7 bases match TRBD1. Germline CDR1 MNHEY, CDR2 SMNVEV (reference sequence). This CDR3 spans 14 amino acids. Trimming took 6 bases from V and 3 from J; bases not matched to a gene: 8. CDR3 nucleotide sequence: TGTGCCAGCAGATACGGGACAGAGTTCTACGAGCAGTACTTC. This sequence encodes CASRYGTEFYEQYF.

The genes are TRBV9 and TRBJ2-3; 12 bases fit TRBD2. V lost 3 bases and J lost 7; bases outside the gene matches: 6. CDR3 length: 15 residues. In germline, CDR1 is SGDLS, CDR2 YYNGEE. The CDR3 DNA follows: TGTGCCAGCAGCGGACTAGCGGGAGTGTCTAATACGCAGTATTTT. Residues: CASSGLAGVSNTQYF.

The gene calls are TRBV28 and TRBJ2-3, with D possibly being TRBD2 (6 bases). V lost 4 bases and J 1 base, leaving 12 bases between the germline ends. CDR1 is MDHEN, CDR2 SYDVKM, per germline. The CDR3 runs 15 residues. CDR3 region: CASSSRDLGTDTQYF. The CDR3 nucleotides are TGTGCCAGCAGTTCCAGGGACTTAGGCACAGATACGCAGTATTTT.

The V and J genes are TRBV4-3 and TRBJ2-1; 7 bases fit TRBD1. Germline V gives CDR1 LGHNA, CDR2 YSLEER. Trimming removed 1 base from V and 0 bases from J; junction bases left unmatched: 9. CDR3 length: 18 amino acids. The CDR3, as DNA: TGCGCCAGCAGCCAAGGTGGGACAGAAGGGAGCTCCTACAATGAGCAGTTCTTC. It encodes CASSQGGTEGSSYNEQFF.

This chain joins TRBV7-6 and TRBJ2-5, with D perhaps matching TRBD2 (5 bases). The CDR3 contains 13 residues. Trimming took off 4 bases at V and 7 bases at J, with 13 bases between the two ends. The V gene's germline CDR1 is SGHVS and CDR2 FNYEAQ. CDR3 DNA: TGTGCCAGCAGCTCCGAGCAGAGGGCGACCCAGTACTTC. Amino acids: CASSSEQRATQYF.

This chain links TRBV12-5 with TRBJ2-7; D is possibly TRBD2 (5 bases). There are 13 residues in the CDR3. The V gene lost 0 bases and the J gene lost 5 bases, with 8 bases spanning the gap. Germline V gives CDR1 LGHNT, CDR2 FRNRAP. DNA of the CDR3: TGTGCTAGTGGTTTGGTAACCGGGAACGAGCAGTACTTC. Translation gives CASGLVTGNEQYF.

The chain joins TRBV4-1 to TRBJ2-5; D is undetermined. Trimming shortened V by 0 bases and J by 2 bases, and 4 bases separated the two germline ends. Germline CDR1 reads MGHRA; CDR2 reads YSYEKL. This CDR3 has 13 amino acids. The CDR3 protein is CASSQDPQETQYF. CDR3 sequence (DNA): TGCGCCAGCAGCCAAGATCCGCAAGAGACCCAGTACTTC.

This chain connects TRBV9 to TRBJ2-1; 7 nucleotides line up with TRBD2. Germline V lookup: CDR1 SGDLS, CDR2 YYNGEE. V shed 0 bases and J 7 bases; nucleotides not matched to a gene: 7. This CDR3 contains 15 residues. CDR3 region: CASSVEGGRGNEQFF. The CDR3 bases are TGTGCCAGCAGCGTAGAGGGCGGGAGAGGGAATGAGCAGTTCTTC.

The sample holds a few counts of this clone. The V call is TRBV10-3, the J call TRBJ1-1, with 10 bases that match TRBD1. Germline CDR1 is ENHRY and CDR2 is SYGVKD. V lost 3 bases to trimming and J lost 3 bases; unmatched junction nucleotides: 16. The CDR3 is 19 residues long. The CDR3 nucleotides read TGTGCCATCAGTGAATCCGCCCCGACAGGGGGCTTGTACGACACTGAAGCTTTCTTT. It encodes CAISESAPTGGLYDTEAFF.

This clone was recorded only once. The V gene is TRBV27, the J gene TRBJ1-1; D remains ambiguous. Germline-derived CDR1 and CDR2 are MNHEY and SMNVEV (reference sequence). The V and J ends lost 3 bases and 1 base respectively, with 6 bases between them. The CDR3 length is 13 residues. DNA of the CDR3: TGTGCCAGCAGTTTGGCCCAGAACACTGAAGCTTTCTTT. Its protein is CASSLAQNTEAFF.

The V and J genes are TRBV6-1 and TRBJ2-7, with 7 bases identical to TRBD1. V was pared by 1 base and J by 5 bases, with 11 bases of the junction left unmatched. The CDR3 is made up of 16 amino acids. CDR1 MNHNS and CDR2 SASEGT come from the germline V gene. CDR3 sequence (DNA): TGTGCCAGCAGTGAAGGGGGGCGAGAGACAGGGAACGAGCAGTACTTC. Its protein product is CASSEGGRETGNEQYF.

The rearrangement uses TRBV25-1 and TRBJ1-3; the D gene is possibly TRBD1 (6 bases). Trimming shortened V by 3 bases and J by 4 bases, and 19 bases separated the two germline ends. Looked up from germline, CDR1 is MGHDK and CDR2 is SYGVNS. The CDR3 spans 17 residues. In DNA, the CDR3 is TGTGCCAGCAGTGATTCCCTGACAGGCCTAAACGGAAACACCATATATTTT. It specifies CASSDSLTGLNGNTIYF. The full variable domain, in which reference TRBV25-1 and TRBJ1-3 provide the parts outside the CDR3, is EADIYQTPRYLVIGTGKKITLECSQTMGHDKMYWYQQDPGMELHLIHYSYGVNSTEKGDLSSESTVSRIRTEHFPLTLESARPSHTSQYLCASSDSLTGLNGNTIYFGEGSWLTVV.

V usage is TRBV7-3 and J usage is TRBJ2-5, with 10 bases matching TRBD1. Unmatched junction bases numbered 5, after V lost 5 bases and J lost 5 bases. There are 14 residues in the CDR3. From germline, CDR1 is SGHTA and CDR2 FQGTGA. The CDR3 here is CASSPRGQGETQYF. The CDR3 region has the DNA TGTGCCAGCAGCCCAAGGGGACAGGGGGAGACCCAGTACTTC. Using reference TRBV7-3 and TRBJ2-5 for the parts outside the CDR3, the full variable domain is GAGVSQTPSNKVTEKGKYVELRCDPISGHTALYWYRQSLGQGPEFLIYFQGTGAADDSGLPNDRFFAVRPEGSVSTLKIQRTERGDSAVYLCASSPRGQGETQYFGPGTRLLVL.

The J gene is TRBJ1-1, the V gene TRBV11-2; D gene ambiguous. The CDR3 loop spans 11 amino acids. Deletions cut 1 base from V and 6 bases from J, with 3 bases between. Germline CDR1 reads SGHAT; CDR2 reads FQNNGV. This CDR3 is CASSLGAEAFF. CDR3 nucleotides: TGTGCCAGCAGCTTAGGAGCTGAAGCTTTCTTT.

This chain links TRBV5-1 with TRBJ2-1; 14 nucleotides match TRBD2. The germline V gene encodes CDR1 SGHRS and CDR2 YFSETQ. V lost 0 bases and J lost 8; bases outside the gene matches: 4. This CDR3 has 16 residues. CDR3 sequence: CASSLGLAGGPHEQFF. Written as DNA, the CDR3 is TGCGCCAGCAGCTTGGGACTAGCGGGAGGGCCCCATGAGCAGTTCTTC.

The gene calls are TRBV18 and TRBJ2-7, with a weak D call TRBD1 (6 bases). Deletions cut 5 bases from V and 0 bases from J, with 8 bases between. The germline gives CDR1 KGHSH, CDR2 LQKENI. The CDR3 loop spans 13 amino acids. CDR3 bases: TGTGCCAGCTCATCGGACAGCTCCTACGAGCAGTACTTC. Amino acids: CASSSDSSYEQYF.

With respect to this clone: At one boundary the junction diverges from the germline segment, which might be a read error. V and J are TRBV7-9 and TRBJ1-2; D call uncertain. The CDR3 totals 14 residues. CDR1 SEHNR and CDR2 FQNEAQ come from the germline V gene (reference sequence). CDR3 loop: CSSSPMTTSIGYTF. CDR3 DNA: TGTTCCAGCAGCCCGATGACAACATCAATTGGCTACACCTTC.

This clone was observed once. The chain joins TRBV4-1 to TRBJ1-5; the match to TRBD1 covers 7 bases. CDR3 length equals 17 residues. Per the germline V gene, CDR1 is MGHRA and CDR2 is YSYEKL. V dropped 0 bases and J dropped 5; count of bases not matched to a gene: 10. CDR3 amino acids: CASSQEGATGPYQPQHF. CDR3 bases: TGCGCCAGCAGCCAAGAAGGGGCGACAGGGCCGTATCAGCCCCAGCATTTT.

V is TRBV6-1 and J is TRBJ1-5; D remains unclear. Looked up from germline, CDR1 is MNHNS and CDR2 is SASEGT. This CDR3 contains 15 residues. Trimming stripped 0 bases from V and 5 bases from J, with 11 bases between. CDR3 in amino acids: CASSEAHSKDQPQHF. In DNA, the CDR3 is TGTGCCAGCAGTGAAGCTCACAGTAAAGATCAGCCCCAGCATTTT.

The rearrangement joins TRBV23-1 to TRBJ2-7, with a tentative D call TRBD2 (5 bases). TRBV23-1 is labeled an ORF, and its function is uncertain. The V end was cut by 3 bases, the J end by 0 bases, with 12 bases between. The CDR3 runs to 15 residues. The CDR3 nucleotides are TGCGCCAGCAGTCACGAGAGGGTTAGCTCCTACGAGCAGTACTTC. Translated, it gives CASSHERVSSYEQYF.

The chain joins TRBV19 to TRBJ2-5; 15 nucleotides line up with TRBD2. The CDR3 is 17 amino acids. Germline CDR1 reads LNHDA; CDR2 reads SQIVND (reference sequence). Unmatched junction bases numbered 8, after V lost 6 bases and J lost 3 bases. CDR3 in DNA: TGTGCCAGTAGCCGCGGGGGACTAGCGGGAGGTGAAGAGACCCAGTACTTC. This codes for CASSRGGLAGGEETQYF.